The present entry profiles one T cell receptor (beta chain) with its context. The sample originates from a study of patients and donors after allogeneic stem cell transplantation. The CDR3 contains 14 residues. The germline V gene has CDR1 MGHRA and CDR2 YSYEKL. V dropped 4 bases and J dropped 6 bases, with 12 bases sitting between them. Each CDR3 protein gets one entry after TCRdb re-called the RT-PCR reads with MiXCR. Among 25,000 to 40,000 distinct CDR3 sequences, about two fifths were seen once, and the ten largest hold more than 65%. V and J are TRBV4-1 and TRBJ1-4, with a possible D match to TRBD1 (6 bases). This TCR was recovered from a human donor who was either an allogeneic HSCT recipient or a stem cell or donor lymphocyte infusion donor (not recorded which). It is not recorded whose cells these are; they may come from a transplant donor. Sample: blood, either unsorted or a sorted T cell fraction (not recorded which). CDR3 residues: CASSPGGGDEKLFF. Written as DNA, the CDR3 is TGCGCCAGCAGCCCAGGCGGGGGCGATGAAAAACTGTTTTTT.